This T cell receptor (beta chain) stems from a study of somatic mutations in cytotoxic T cells in rheumatoid arthritis. For this clone: Its target is unknown.

Regarding the study as a whole: Clonality of CD8+ cells rose with age in rheumatoid arthritis patients but not healthy controls.

The CDR3 runs 13 residues. The V end was cut by 11 bases, the J end by 2 bases, with 16 bases between. Looked up from germline, CDR1 is ENHRY and CDR2 is SYGVKD. Clones were read by immunoSEQ multiplex PCR, and TCRdb kept only the in-frame ones, dropping some. The data hold more than 4,500 clones, with 70% to 85% observed a single time. This clonotype originated in a woman between 45 and 65 years old with rheumatoid arthritis. The chain links TRBV10-3 to TRBJ2-7, with D hard to call. The source material was CD8+ T cells sorted from blood. CDR3 sequence: CAAAVDNTYEQYF. CDR3 DNA sequence: TGTGCCGCCGCCGTCGACAATACCTACGAGCAGTACTTC.